The 13 T cell receptor beta chains in this list originate from one sample, sequenced in a study of cytomegalovirus exposure and HLA in healthy donors. The PCR employed 60 Vbeta primers together with 13 Jbeta primers. The data were produced by immunoSEQ multiplex PCR, yet TCRdb's version contains in-frame clones alone and is incomplete. The repertoire has about 98,000 clones, about four fifths of them found once; the top ten carry under 4.5%. The sequenced material came from PBMCs. The receptors come from a female donor in good health and CMV-seropositive.

This chain connects TRBV29-1 to TRBJ1-2; no clear D gene. Germline values: CDR1 SQVTM, CDR2 ANQGSEA. The CDR3 is made up of 10 amino acids. V was shortened by 8 bases and J by 11 bases, with 15 bases between the two germline ends. This CDR3 reads CSIAEESYTF. In DNA, the CDR3 is TGCAGCATTGCGGAGGAAAGTTACACCTTC.

The chain combines TRBV13 with TRBJ2-2; possibly TRBD2 for D (6 bases). V was shortened by 0 bases and J by 0 bases, with 11 bases between the two germline ends. The V gene's germline CDR1 is PRHDT and CDR2 FYEKMQ (reference sequence). The CDR3 runs 17 residues. CDR3 nucleotide sequence: TGTGCCAGCAGCTTAGGTTTTCGCGGGACGAACACCGGGGAGCTGTTTTTT. It encodes CASSLGFRGTNTGELFF.

The chain is built from TRBV7-9 and TRBJ1-1; 7 bases are a match to TRBD1. CDR1 and CDR2 (germline): SEHNR, FQNEAQ (reference sequence). Trimming cost V 3 bases and J 4 bases; bases outside gene matches: 8. The CDR3 loop spans 15 amino acids. For the CDR3, the DNA is TGTGCCAGCAGCTTGCTAGGGGGCAAGGTCACTGAAGCTTTCTTT. This codes for CASSLLGGKVTEAFF.

The chain recombines TRBV29-1 with TRBJ1-1; D is unresolved. The CDR3 totals 10 residues. Germline V gives CDR1 SQVTM, CDR2 ANQGSEA. The V end lost 4 bases, the J end lost 4 bases, and 4 bases lay between the germline ends. The CDR3 DNA follows: TGCAGCGTTGGCAGCACTGAAGCTTTCTTT. Its protein is CSVGSTEAFF.

The V call is TRBV7-9, the J call TRBJ1-2; 7 nucleotides agree with TRBD1. Germline values: CDR1 SEHNR, CDR2 FQNEAQ (reference sequence). Germline trimming cut 4 bases from V and 2 bases from J; bases unmatched to any gene: 7. The CDR3 length is 15 residues. The CDR3 sequence: CASSSFRGVNYGYTF. Written as DNA, the CDR3 is TGTGCCAGCAGCTCATTCAGGGGGGTAAACTATGGCTACACCTTC.

The chain couples TRBV7-9 to TRBJ2-7, with 7 positions matching TRBD2. The trim removed 3 bases at V and 7 bases at J, leaving 12 bases unmatched. From germline, CDR1 is SEHNR and CDR2 FQNEAQ (reference sequence). This CDR3 region has 15 residues. This CDR3 reads CASSFKGTKGGEQYF. DNA for the CDR3: TGTGCCAGCAGCTTCAAAGGAACGAAGGGAGGGGAGCAGTACTTC. Full variable domain (outside the CDR3, taken from reference TRBV7-9 and TRBJ2-7): DTGVSQNPRHKITKRGQNVTFRCDPISEHNRLYWYRQTLGQGPEFLTYFQNEAQLEKSRLLSDRFSAERPKGSFSTLEIQRTEQGDSAMYLCASSFKGTKGGEQYFGPGTRLTVT.

The chain uses TRBV9 and TRBJ2-7; TRBD1 is a possible D gene (6 bases). The CDR3 contains 15 residues. V dropped 4 bases and J dropped 4 bases, with 18 bases sitting between them. Per the germline V gene, CDR1 is SGDLS and CDR2 is YYNGEE. The CDR3 DNA is TGTGCCAGCAGCTCGGACAGTCGGTCGCTATACGAGCAGTACTTC. Amino acid sequence: CASSSDSRSLYEQYF.

This clone was observed once. The chain is built from TRBV28 and TRBJ2-3, with unresolved D. The CDR3 contains 13 residues. The germline V and J ends were trimmed by 5 bases and 6 bases, with 12 bases remaining between them. Looked up from germline, CDR1 is MDHEN and CDR2 is SYDVKM. The CDR3 loop reads CASSTKIRDTQYF. The CDR3 coding sequence is TGTGCCAGCAGTACCAAGATCCGGGATACGCAGTATTTT.

This chain connects TRBV2 to TRBJ1-4; tentative D call: TRBD1 (6 bases). The CDR3 contains 16 residues. Germline V gives CDR1 SNHLY, CDR2 FYNNEI. Trimming cost V 11 bases and J 0 bases, with 19 bases left between them. The CDR3 region is CASAPRQAATNEKLFF. CDR3 coding DNA: TGTGCCTCGGCACCCCGACAGGCCGCAACTAATGAAAAACTGTTTTTT.

The genes are TRBV11-2 and TRBJ2-7; TRBD2 is a possible D gene (6 bases). The V gene lost 3 bases and the J gene lost 2 bases, with 11 bases spanning the gap. CDR3 length: 14 amino acids. Germline values: CDR1 SGHAT, CDR2 FQNNGV. In DNA form, the CDR3 reads TGTGCCAGCAGCTTCGCGGGACCAACCTACGAGCAGTACTTC. Protein sequence: CASSFAGPTYEQYF.

The V gene is TRBV29-1, the J gene TRBJ1-4; possibly TRBD1 for D (5 bases). V lost 5 bases and J 3 bases, leaving 10 bases between the germline ends. The CDR3 is made up of 13 amino acids. From germline, CDR1 is SQVTM and CDR2 ANQGSEA. CDR3 bases: TGCAGCGTTCAGGGAAGCCCTAATGAAAAACTGTTTTTT. Protein: CSVQGSPNEKLFF.

The chain recombines TRBV2 with TRBJ2-3; TRBD2 matches 10 bases. The length of the CDR3 is 17 residues. Germline CDR1 reads SNHLY; CDR2 reads FYNNEI. The V gene end was trimmed by 2 bases and the J gene end by 4 bases; junction bases not matched to a gene: 9. CDR3 coding DNA: TGTGCCAGCAGTGAAAAGGCGGCTAGCGGGAGATCAGATACGCAGTATTTT. This codes for CASSEKAASGRSDTQYF.

In nucleotides, the CDR3 is TGTGCCAGCAGCTTAACATTTGCAGGGGGGACTGAAGCTTTCTTT. Translating it yields CASSLTFAGGTEAFF. This chain uses TRBV7-9 with TRBJ1-1; 7 nucleotides match TRBD1. The length of the CDR3 is 15 residues. V shed 2 bases and J 5 bases; nucleotides not matched to a gene: 8. The germline CDR1 and CDR2 sequences are SEHNR and FQNEAQ (reference sequence).